These 27 T cell receptor beta chains were all obtained from the same sample, sequenced in a study of blood T cell repertoires in COVID-19. Sequencing used immunoSEQ multiplex PCR; TCRdb keeps in-frame clones, though not all of them. This sample carries about 180,000 clones, 60% to 80% of them seen once, and the ten largest clones take 26%. Sequencing was done on a sample of peripheral blood. These receptors came from a woman between 70 and 85 years old with acute or convalescent COVID-19.

The chain joins TRBV9 to TRBJ2-2; 7 bases align to TRBD2. V gave up 9 bases and J gave up 3 bases; unmatched junction bases: 11. Germline V gene sequence: CDR1 SGDLS, CDR2 YYNGEE. The CDR3 sequence is 15 residues long. The CDR3 spells CATSGRARYTGELFF. CDR3 sequence (DNA): TGTGCCACCAGTGGGAGGGCGAGATACACCGGGGAGCTGTTTTTT.

This sequence joins TRBV15 and TRBJ2-7; D is possibly TRBD1 (5 bases). The CDR3 has 15 amino acids. Trimming took off 5 bases at V and 1 base at J, with 15 bases between the two ends. Germline CDR1 LNHNV, CDR2 YYDKDF (reference sequence). CDR3 in amino acids: CATSPITGLSYEQYF. In DNA, the CDR3 is TGTGCCACCAGCCCGATCACAGGTCTATCCTACGAGCAGTACTTC. Combining the CDR3 with reference TRBV15 and TRBJ2-7 gives the whole variable domain DAMVIQNPRYQVTQFGKPVTLSCSQTLNHNVMYWYQQKSSQAPKLLFHYYDKDFNNEADTPDNFQSRRPNTSFCFLDIRSPGLGDTAMYLCATSPITGLSYEQYFGPGTRLTVT.

The J gene is TRBJ2-2, the V gene TRBV5-6; 9 nucleotides align to TRBD2. V lost 3 bases, J lost 1 base, and 7 bases stayed unmatched. The CDR3 runs to 17 residues. CDR1 and CDR2 from the germline V gene are SGHDT and YYEEEE. CDR3 sequence reads: CASSSSLTSGNTGELFF. For the CDR3, the DNA is TGTGCCAGCAGCTCATCCCTGACTAGCGGGAACACCGGGGAGCTGTTTTTT.

V is TRBV18 and J is TRBJ2-5; D remains unclear. V lost 3 bases and J lost 5, with 7 bases in between. There are 12 residues in the CDR3. Looked up from germline, CDR1 is KGHSH and CDR2 is LQKENI. In DNA, the CDR3 is TGTGCCAGCTCACCGAACTCGGAGACCCAGTACTTC. Translation gives CASSPNSETQYF.

The gene calls are TRBV3-1 (or the pseudogene TRBV3-2) and TRBJ2-7; D unclear. Germline CDR1 LGHDT, CDR2 YNNKEL (reference sequence). V lost 3 bases and J lost 2, with 8 bases in between. The length of the CDR3 is 13 residues. CDR3 coding DNA: TGTGCCAGCAGCCAGAGAGATACCTACGAGCAGTACTTC. Protein: CASSQRDTYEQYF.

This clone has only one observation. V usage is TRBV19 and J usage is TRBJ2-3; 9 nucleotides agree with TRBD2. J was trimmed by 1 base and V by 7 bases; bases with no gene match: 9. CDR1 is LNHDA, CDR2 SQIVND, per germline (reference sequence). CDR3 length: 16 residues. Here the CDR3 reads CASTPTRTSGTDTQYF. In DNA, the CDR3 is TGTGCCAGTACCCCTACGAGGACTAGCGGCACAGATACGCAGTATTTT.

In this sample, this clone turned up a few times. V gene TRBV7-3 combines with J gene TRBJ2-1; TRBD2 is a possible D gene (5 bases). V shed 6 bases and J shed 0 bases, with 12 bases lying between them. The germline V gene has CDR1 SGHTA and CDR2 FQGTGA. The CDR3 runs 15 residues. The CDR3 here is CASSRTGFSYNEQFF. CDR3 DNA: TGTGCCAGCAGTCGGACTGGCTTCTCCTACAATGAGCAGTTCTTC. The complete variable domain, with remaining parts taken from reference TRBV7-3 and TRBJ2-1, reads GAGVSQTPSNKVTEKGKYVELRCDPISGHTALYWYRQSLGQGPEFLIYFQGTGAADDSGLPNDRFFAVRPEGSVSTLKIQRTERGDSAVYLCASSRTGFSYNEQFFGPGTRLTVL.

CDR3: CASSRDQRNEQFF. The CDR3 DNA is TGTGCCAGCAGCCGAGACCAGCGGAATGAGCAGTTCTTC. The chain recombines TRBV3-1 (or the pseudogene TRBV3-2) with TRBJ2-1; D might be TRBD2 (5 bases). CDR3 length: 13 amino acids. Trimming removed 4 bases from V and 7 bases from J, with 11 bases in between. Germline V CDR1 and CDR2: LGHDT, YNNKEL (reference sequence).

The rearrangement links TRBV2 to TRBJ2-5; weak D call: TRBD1 (6 bases). Germline values: CDR1 SNHLY, CDR2 FYNNEI. The CDR3 covers 12 residues. Deletions cut 7 bases from V and 4 bases from J, with 10 bases between. CDR3 coding DNA: TGTGCCAGCAAGGGGGTTTCAGAGACCCAGTACTTC. It yields the protein CASKGVSETQYF.

This clone is deemed large. V gene TRBV6-2 or TRBV6-3 combines with J gene TRBJ2-7; possibly TRBD2 for D (6 bases). The CDR3 is 16 residues long. V was cut by 0 bases and J by 0 bases, with 12 bases left in between. Looked up from germline, CDR1 is MNHEY and CDR2 is SVGEGT. DNA for the CDR3: TGTGCCAGCAGTTACTCGTTGCGGGAACCCTCCTACGAGCAGTACTTC. It is translated as CASSYSLREPSYEQYF.

This clone has a handful of counts. The chain uses TRBV27 and TRBJ2-3, with 12 bases fitting TRBD2. With 4 bases clipped from V and 3 bases from J, the junction kept 5 bases outside the gene matches. CDR1 is MNHEY, CDR2 SMNVEV, per germline (reference sequence). The length of the CDR3 is 16 residues. The chain's CDR3 is CASSSRTSGMTDTQYF. CDR3 sequence (DNA): TGTGCCAGCAGTTCCCGGACTAGCGGGATGACAGATACGCAGTATTTT.

The chain is built from TRBV10-3 and TRBJ2-7; 9 nucleotides match TRBD2. This CDR3 spans 16 amino acids. Germline trimming cut 0 bases from V and 4 bases from J; bases unmatched to any gene: 7. From germline, CDR1 is ENHRY and CDR2 SYGVKD. In DNA form, the CDR3 reads TGTGCCATCAGTGAGTCGACGAACCTAGCGGGGTACGAGCAGTACTTC. It is translated as CAISESTNLAGYEQYF.

This rearrangement joins TRBV27 to TRBJ2-3, with 8 bases fitting TRBD1. CDR1 MNHEY and CDR2 SMNVEV come from the germline V gene (reference sequence). This CDR3 contains 14 residues. Trimming at V came to 5 bases and at J to 3 bases, leaving 4 bases not matched to a gene. The CDR3 DNA follows: TGTGCCAGCAGTCAGGGGGCTCAGACAGATACGCAGTATTTT. Translated: CASSQGAQTDTQYF.

The rearrangement joins TRBV7-2 to TRBJ1-2, with unresolved D. This CDR3 is built from 13 residues. Per germline, CDR1 SGHTA and CDR2 FQGNSA. Trimming left V 3 bases short and J 1 base short, with 6 bases between. The CDR3 region has the DNA TGTGCCAGCAGCTTTGCCAGTAACTATGGCTACACCTTC. Its translation is CASSFASNYGYTF.

The chain uses TRBV24-1 and TRBJ2-5; possible D gene TRBD2, 5 bases. V was trimmed by 9 bases and J by 1 base, leaving 32 bases between them. The CDR3 covers 20 residues. Germline V CDR1 and CDR2: KGHDR, SFDVKD. The CDR3 loop is CATLRVRAGIYIMFQETQYF. CDR3 coding DNA: TGTGCCACCCTTCGGGTAAGGGCGGGCATCTACATAATGTTCCAAGAGACCCAGTACTTC.

This clone was seen a handful of times. CDR3 in DNA: TGTGCCAGTAGCTCCGGGACAGGGCTGAGTCAGCCCCAGCATTTT. This gives the protein CASSSGTGLSQPQHF. V is TRBV19 and J is TRBJ1-5; 9 bases map to TRBD1. This CDR3 region has 15 residues. V lost 6 bases, J lost 6 bases, and 9 bases stayed unmatched. CDR1 is LNHDA and CDR2 is SQIVND in the germline V gene (reference sequence). The full variable domain, rest sourced from reference TRBV19 and TRBJ1-5, is DGGITQSPKYLFRKEGQNVTLSCEQNLNHDAMYWYRQDPGQGLRLIYYSQIVNDFQKGDIAEGYSVSREKKESFPLTVTSAQKNPTAFYLCASSSGTGLSQPQHFGDGTRLSIL.

The CDR3 loop is CASSIRDYRNEQFF. CDR3 bases: TGTGCCAGTAGTATTCGGGACTACCGAAATGAGCAGTTCTTC. The V call is TRBV19, the J call TRBJ2-1, with 7 bases that match TRBD2. CDR1 and CDR2 from the germline V gene are LNHDA and SQIVND (reference sequence). The CDR3 spans 14 residues. Trimming removed 3 bases from V and 7 bases from J; junction bases left unmatched: 6.

The chain is built from TRBV14 and TRBJ2-7; D gene unclear. The germline gives CDR1 SGHDN, CDR2 FVKESK. V was pared by 5 bases and J by 0 bases, with 5 bases between. There are 12 residues in the CDR3. CDR3 nucleotide sequence: TGTGCCAGCAGCAAGAGCTCCTACGAGCAGTACTTC. Encoded protein: CASSKSSYEQYF.

The CDR3 nucleotides read TGTGCCAGCAGCCAAGATTATGGGCTAGCGGGAGGCTGGACAGATACGCAGTATTTT. Translated: CASSQDYGLAGGWTDTQYF. J is TRBJ2-3 and V is TRBV3-1 (or the pseudogene TRBV3-2); TRBD2 matches at 11 bases. The V gene end was trimmed by 0 bases and the J gene end by 3 bases; junction bases not matched to a gene: 11. Looked up from germline, CDR1 is LGHDT and CDR2 is YNNKEL (reference sequence). CDR3 length equals 19 residues.

The V gene is TRBV5-1, the J gene TRBJ1-3; 9 bases match TRBD1. Germline V gene sequence: CDR1 SGHRS, CDR2 YFSETQ. Germline trimming cut 4 bases from V and 1 base from J; bases unmatched to any gene: 3. The length of the CDR3 is 15 residues. As DNA, the CDR3 is TGCGCCAGCAGCCAAGGGACAGGGTCTGGAAACACCATATATTTT. Its protein product is CASSQGTGSGNTIYF.

The rearrangement uses TRBV30 and TRBJ2-2, with TRBD1 matching 7 bases. The germline CDR1 and CDR2 sequences are GTSNPN and SVGIG (reference sequence). CDR3 size: 14 residues. J was trimmed by 8 bases and V by 2 bases; bases with no gene match: 8. CDR3 in amino acids: CAWSTGQDWGELFF. In nucleotides, the CDR3 is TGTGCCTGGAGTACCGGACAGGACTGGGGGGAGCTGTTTTTT.

The V call is TRBV7-9, the J call TRBJ1-4; no definite D call. Germline CDR1 is SEHNR and CDR2 is FQNEAQ (reference sequence). V dropped 0 bases and J dropped 12 bases, with 11 bases sitting between them. The CDR3 is made up of 13 amino acids. The CDR3 DNA follows: TGTGCCAGCAGCTTAGCTGGGGAGACTGAACTGTTTTTT. Translation: CASSLAGETELFF.

This sequence joins TRBV5-1 and TRBJ1-4; D not certain. Between the trimmed V and J ends, which lost 1 base and 0 bases, there was a span of 7 bases. Germline CDR1 reads SGHRS; CDR2 reads YFSETQ. CDR3 length: 15 amino acids. For the CDR3, the DNA is TGCGCCAGCAGCTTGACACCTGCAACTAATGAAAAACTGTTTTTT. Translated, it gives CASSLTPATNEKLFF.

The J gene is TRBJ2-1, the V gene TRBV2; possible D gene TRBD1, 5 bases. Germline CDR1 SNHLY, CDR2 FYNNEI. The CDR3 contains 12 residues. V was clipped by 8 bases and J by 9 bases, with 14 bases between them. The CDR3 coding sequence is TGTGCCAGCCAGAAGGGGTCCGGTGAGCAGTTCTTC. This sequence encodes CASQKGSGEQFF.

The chain couples TRBV19 to TRBJ2-1; D gene uncertain. Germline V lookup: CDR1 LNHDA, CDR2 SQIVND (reference sequence). The CDR3 runs 13 residues. V lost 7 bases and J lost 6, with 13 bases in between. The CDR3 loop reads CASNSVYANEQFF. CDR3 sequence (DNA): TGTGCCAGTAATTCGGTCTACGCCAATGAGCAGTTCTTC.

This sequence joins TRBV5-6 and TRBJ1-1; TRBD1 might be the D (5 bases). V was trimmed by 2 bases and J by 4 bases, leaving 12 bases between them. This CDR3 has 14 amino acids. Germline V gene lookup returns CDR1 SGHDT and CDR2 YYEEEE. CDR3 residues: CASSFQPGGTEAFF. CDR3 bases: TGTGCCAGCAGCTTTCAGCCCGGGGGCACTGAAGCTTTCTTT.

The V call is TRBV7-3, the J call TRBJ2-3, with 10 bases matching TRBD2. J lost 1 base, V lost 2 bases, and 0 bases had no gene match. There are 15 residues in the CDR3. Per the germline V gene, CDR1 is SGHTA and CDR2 is FQGTGA. The CDR3 protein is CASSLGLAGTDTQYF. Here the CDR3 DNA reads TGTGCCAGCAGCTTAGGACTAGCGGGCACAGATACGCAGTATTTT.